A selection of T cell receptor beta chains follows, all from one sample in a study of blood T cell repertoires in COVID-19. The data were produced by immunoSEQ multiplex PCR, yet TCRdb's version contains in-frame clones alone and is incomplete. The sample yields about 88,000 clones, approximately 90% seen once. The sequenced sample was peripheral blood. The receptors stem from a woman aged 80 or over with acute or convalescent COVID-19. CDR3s include the opening cysteine and the closing phenylalanine or tryptophan. The D gene is left open where the match is weak. Some rows have no size entry. The others give once, few or many, or a class for an expanded clone.

D	size	length	V	J	CDR3	DNA
.	.	14	TRBV18	TRBJ2-1	CASSPRTADNEQFF	TGTGCCAGCTCACCACGGACAGCGGACAATGAGCAGTTCTTC
TRBD1	.	12	TRBV19	TRBJ1-2	CASRTGNYGYTF	TGTGCCAGTAGGACAGGGAACTATGGCTACACCTTC
TRBD1	.	17	TRBV27	TRBJ2-2	CASSYVKGTGNTGELFF	TGTGCCAGCAGTTACGTCAAGGGGACAGGGAACACCGGGGAGCTGTTTTTT
TRBD2	.	15	TRBV20-1	TRBJ2-7	CSASGLAGASYEQYF	TGCAGTGCTAGTGGGCTAGCGGGGGCCTCCTACGAGCAGTACTTC
.	once	12	TRBV12-5	TRBJ2-3	CASGADGDTQYF	TGTGCTAGTGGGGCTGATGGAGATACGCAGTATTTT
.	.	13	TRBV4-3	TRBJ2-3	CASSQGAGDTQYF	TGCGCCAGCAGCCAGGGGGCCGGAGATACGCAGTATTTT
.	.	15	TRBV19	TRBJ1-5	CASSRAGVGSQPQHF	TGTGCCAGTAGTAGGGCGGGGGTTGGGAGTCAGCCCCAGCATTTT
.	.	17	TRBV28	TRBJ1-5	CASSSFRGTEGNQPQHF	TGTGCCAGCAGTTCCTTTCGGGGGACCGAAGGCAATCAGCCCCAGCATTTT
TRBD2	.	15	TRBV11-3	TRBJ2-2	CASSPRAGVGGELFF	TGTGCCAGCAGCCCCCGGGCGGGGGTAGGCGGGGAGCTGTTTTTT
TRBD2	.	13	TRBV5-6	TRBJ2-2	CASSLAGTGELFF	TGTGCCAGCAGCTTAGCGGGGACCGGGGAGCTGTTTTTT
.	.	13	TRBV6-5	TRBJ1-4	CASSLDSLVKLFF	TGTGCCAGCAGTTTGGACAGCTTAGTAAAACTGTTTTTT
TRBD1	once	14	TRBV18	TRBJ1-4	CASSPRQGGEKLFF	TGTGCCAGCTCGCCCCGACAGGGAGGTGAAAAACTGTTTTTT
TRBD2	.	16	TRBV4-2	TRBJ2-2	CASSQNLAGGGGELFF	TGTGCCAGCAGCCAAAACCTAGCGGGAGGTGGCGGGGAGCTGTTTTTT
TRBD1	.	15	TRBV18	TRBJ2-3	CASSPGTGDTDTQYF	TGTGCCAGCTCTCCCGGGACAGGGGACACAGATACGCAGTATTTT
.	.	14	TRBV19	TRBJ1-5	CASSPNVGNQPQHF	TGTGCCAGTAGTCCCAATGTAGGCAATCAGCCCCAGCATTTT
.	once	14	TRBV5-4	TRBJ1-4	CASSREAADEKLFF	TGTGCCAGCAGCCGGGAGGCCGCCGATGAAAAACTGTTTTTT
.	.	12	TRBV19	TRBJ2-4	CASSIVAGIQYF	TGTGCCAGTAGTATTGTCGCGGGCATTCAGTACTTC
.	.	16	TRBV19	TRBJ1-5	CASRGTGGVGNQPQHF	TGTGCCAGTAGAGGGACGGGCGGGGTAGGCAATCAGCCCCAGCATTTT
TRBD1	.	18	TRBV3-1/TRBV3-2	TRBJ2-6	CASSQPGTGGVGANVLTF	TGTGCCAGCAGCCAACCGGGGACAGGGGGGGTTGGGGCCAACGTCCTGACTTTC
.	.	13	TRBV7-2	TRBJ2-1	CASSFNTYNEQFF	TGTGCCAGCAGTTTCAACACGTACAATGAGCAGTTCTTC
TRBD1	.	13	TRBV30	TRBJ1-2	CAWSVDRDGGYTF	TGTGCCTGGAGTGTAGACAGGGATGGTGGCTACACCTTC
TRBD1	.	16	TRBV7-9	TRBJ2-5	CASSLIRTGAPETQYF	TGTGCCAGCAGCTTGATCCGGACAGGGGCGCCGGAGACCCAGTACTTC
.	.	13	TRBV28	TRBJ2-1	CASSFSDYNEQFF	TGTGCCAGCAGTTTTAGCGACTACAATGAGCAGTTCTTC
.	.	17	TRBV11-2	TRBJ1-1	CASSPLGQGAFVAEAFF	TGTGCCAGCAGCCCATTGGGGCAGGGTGCTTTCGTAGCTGAAGCTTTCTTT
TRBD1	.	16	TRBV7-8	TRBJ2-5	CASSPYWTGLPETQYF	TGTGCCAGCAGCCCGTACTGGACAGGGCTCCCGGAGACCCAGTACTTC
TRBD1	.	15	TRBV19	TRBJ1-2	CASSIDPQGAPGYTF	TGTGCCAGTAGTATAGATCCGCAGGGGGCGCCTGGCTACACCTTC
TRBD1	.	15	TRBV6-5	TRBJ2-1	CASSQRTGRVNEQFF	TGTGCCAGCAGCCAAAGGACAGGCCGGGTAAATGAGCAGTTCTTC
TRBD1	.	14	TRBV6-5	TRBJ2-7	CASSPTGSAYEQYF	TGTGCCAGCAGCCCGACAGGGTCGGCCTACGAGCAGTACTTC
.	few	14	TRBV4-3	TRBJ2-7	CASSQDQGGYEQYF	TGCGCCAGCAGCCAAGATCAGGGTGGATACGAGCAGTACTTC
TRBD1	.	15	TRBV25-1	TRBJ1-6	CASSGSGTDNSPLHF	TGTGCCAGCAGTGGCTCCGGGACAGATAATTCACCCCTCCACTTT
TRBD1	.	16	TRBV9	TRBJ1-4	CASSFGQGRANEKLFF	TGTGCCAGCAGCTTCGGACAGGGCCGAGCTAATGAAAAACTGTTTTTT
TRBD1	.	14	TRBV11-1	TRBJ2-1	CASSLRRGRNEQFF	TGTGCCAGCAGCTTACGCAGGGGGCGCAATGAGCAGTTCTTC
.	.	14	TRBV20-1	TRBJ1-5	CSASLGRANQPQHF	TGCAGTGCCAGTTTAGGGAGGGCCAATCAGCCCCAGCATTTT
.	.	17	TRBV7-8	TRBJ1-2	CASSSGITGWMMGGYTF	TGTGCCAGCAGCTCCGGAATTACAGGTTGGATGATGGGCGGCTACACCTTC
TRBD2	.	15	TRBV29-1	TRBJ2-2	CSVRRAGGNTGELFF	TGCAGCGTCCGCAGGGCGGGGGGTAACACCGGGGAGCTGTTTTTT
.	.	13	TRBV4-3	TRBJ1-5	CASSPMEGQPQHF	TGCGCCAGCAGCCCGATGGAGGGTCAGCCCCAGCATTTT
.	.	19	TRBV24-1	TRBJ1-4	CATSDEAGPAGEANEKLFF	TGTGCCACCAGTGATGAGGCAGGCCCGGCTGGGGAGGCTAATGAAAAACTGTTTTTT
.	.	17	TRBV9	TRBJ2-5	CASSTHPDREGEETQYF	TGTGCCAGCAGCACCCACCCGGACAGGGAGGGTGAGGAGACCCAGTACTTC
.	once	16	TRBV19	TRBJ1-3	CASSIGGTGSGNTIYF	TGTGCCAGTAGTATTGGAGGCACCGGCTCTGGAAACACCATATATTTT
.	.	15	TRBV27	TRBJ1-2	CASSPGGRGNYGYTF	TGTGCCAGTTCCCCCGGGGGGCGCGGTAACTATGGCTACACCTTC
TRBD2	.	16	TRBV27	TRBJ2-7	CASSFSQTSPSHEQYF	TGTGCCAGCAGTTTTTCCCAGACTAGCCCCTCTCACGAGCAGTACTTC
TRBD2	.	16	TRBV28	TRBJ2-5	CASSPLVSGGQETQYF	TGTGCCAGCAGTCCCCTCGTGAGCGGGGGACAAGAGACCCAGTACTTC
.	once	14	TRBV7-9	TRBJ2-7	CASSYIQGGNEQYF	TGTGCCAGCAGCTACATACAGGGCGGAAACGAGCAGTACTTC
.	.	16	TRBV24-1	TRBJ1-2	CATRRMDTDLNYGYTF	TGTGCCACCAGGAGGATGGACACAGACCTTAACTATGGCTACACCTTC
TRBD1	.	13	TRBV6-2/TRBV6-3	TRBJ1-1	CASSDRVNTEAFF	TGTGCCAGCAGTGACAGGGTGAACACTGAAGCTTTCTTT
TRBD1	.	12	TRBV28	TRBJ1-2	CASSTDRYGYTF	TGTGCCAGCAGCACGGACAGGTACGGCTACACCTTC
TRBD2	.	20	TRBV4-3	TRBJ2-4	CASSQAPGLAGQLAKNIQYF	TGCGCCAGCAGCCAAGCGCCGGGACTAGCGGGGCAATTAGCCAAAAACATTCAGTACTTC
.	.	16	TRBV4-2	TRBJ2-3	CASSQTGQTSTDTQYF	TGTGCCAGCAGCCAAACCGGACAGACAAGCACAGATACGCAGTATTTT
TRBD1	.	15	TRBV7-7	TRBJ2-7	CASSLGTGADYEQYF	TGTGCTAGCAGCTTAGGGACAGGGGCGGACTACGAGCAGTACTTC
TRBD1	.	14	TRBV18	TRBJ1-1	CASSGQAVNTEAFF	TGTGCCAGCTCAGGACAGGCGGTGAACACTGAAGCTTTCTTT
.	.	12	TRBV6-2/TRBV6-3	TRBJ1-5	CASSPRNQPQHF	TGTGCCAGCAGTCCACGGAATCAGCCCCAGCATTTT
TRBD1	.	16	TRBV3-1/TRBV3-2	TRBJ1-5	CASSPGTGGSNQPQHF	TGTGCCAGCAGCCCCGGTACAGGGGGGAGCAATCAGCCCCAGCATTTT
TRBD1	.	15	TRBV15	TRBJ1-1	CATSFGTGGTTEAFF	TGTGCCACCAGCTTCGGGACAGGGGGGACGACTGAAGCTTTCTTT
.	.	12	TRBV12-3/TRBV12-4	TRBJ1-6	CASTGGDSPLHF	TGTGCCAGCACCGGAGGCGATTCACCCCTCCACTTT
.	.	12	TRBV9	TRBJ1-2	CASSTRNLGYTF	TGTGCCAGCAGTACGAGGAATCTCGGCTACACCTTC
TRBD1	.	16	TRBV4-2	TRBJ1-3	CASSRWGQGAGNTIYF	TGTGCCAGCAGCCGTTGGGGACAGGGGGCTGGAAACACCATATATTTT
.	once	15	TRBV10-3	TRBJ2-1	CAISDRPPGAGEQFF	TGTGCCATCAGTGACCGACCCCCAGGGGCGGGTGAGCAGTTCTTC
.	.	13	TRBV10-3	TRBJ1-1	CAISKGEGIEAFF	TGTGCCATCAGTAAGGGGGAAGGAATTGAAGCTTTCTTT